This TCR beta chain was captured in a study of Graves' ophthalmopathy and Graves' hyperthyroidism listed by TCRdb under 2018. Study-wide context: Peripheral blood samples were taken at the time of initial diagnosis, before any treatment was given. To explore V-J signatures distinguishing ophthalmopathy from hyperthyroidism, a discovery set of under 110 patients (43 ophthalmopathy, roughly 55 stable hyperthyroidism) was enrolled. An independent validation cohort comprised 18 hyperthyroidism patients and 15 to 17 patients who later progressed from hyperthyroidism to ophthalmopathy. TCR beta repertoire signatures were used to distinguish Graves' ophthalmopathy from Graves' hyperthyroidism and to predict progression to ophthalmopathy. Following sampling, methimazole starting at 30 mg daily was administered to hyperthyroidism patients, and high-dose intravenous methylprednisolone was administered to ophthalmopathy patients. In total, under 150 blood samples were TCR-sequenced: fewer than 50 ophthalmopathy, 80 or so hyperthyroidism and approximately 17 hyperthyroidism-to-ophthalmopathy patients. In roughly six hyperthyroidism patients, T-cell repertoires of thyroid tissue and blood were compared.

For repertoire sequencing, the TCR beta CDR3 regions were amplified from RNA transcripts. The first round of RT-PCR was done with HTBI primers and the Qiagen OneStep RT-PCR kit, and was followed by a second round of multiplex PCR, then size selection and purification. Sequencing of the libraries was carried out on an Illumina HiSeq2000 in paired-end mode with 100 bp reads. In the paper's pipeline: SOAPnuke was used for read processing, and reads with adapters, uncalled bases, a mean Phred below 15, or no exact constant-primer or identifier match were discarded. High-quality paired reads were merged with COPE v1.2.5. Unique nucleotide sequences were defined as clonotypes and aligned to IMGT TRB V, D and J references using MiTCR v1.1. The analysis was limited to V-J combinations with a frequency above 0.0001, which together covered 99.2% of repertoires. A TCR clonal expansion and chaos score per V-J combination was defined as the ratio of F50 clonal expansion to chaos observed in the TCRdist matrix. Features were reduced by Welch's t-statistics and random forest to around 14 V-J combinations, which fed a naive Bayes classifier. The similarity between thyroid and blood repertoires was quantified using the Morisita-Horn index. Starting from the raw public reads, TCRdb applied fastp trimming at Q25, assembled clones with MiXCR and retained in-frame beta chains. Merged by CDR3 protein, the rows form single entries marked with the most common genes and DNA. TCRdb assigned the V and J calls; the authors' analysis was not used. Within this sample are over 650,000 distinct CDR3 sequences, with just over 40% of them counted one time only. 2.5% to 3.5% of the sample lies in the top ten.

Ophthalmopathy patients had moderately to severely active disease, Clinical Activity Score of at least 3, NOSPECS grade of at least 4, and disease duration under 3 months. Patients were excluded if they had other autoimmune diseases, uncontrolled infections, pregnancy or lactation. Clinical symptoms, serum thyroxine, TRAb, thyroid ultrasound and orbital computed tomography were used for diagnosis. PBMCs were isolated from 7.5 to 10 ml of fresh peripheral blood by Ficoll-Paque density gradient centrifugation. Total RNA was extracted with Trizol reagent and quality-checked on an Agilent 2100 Bioanalyzer. Concerning this clonotype: What antigen it recognizes has not been identified. It has no much larger one-base neighbor in the sample; base qualities were not kept.

V is cut by 2 bases and J by 0 bases, and the space between the germline ends is 8 bases. The germline V gene specifies SGHAT as CDR1 and FQNNGV as CDR2. Including the terminal cysteine and phenylalanine, the CDR3 comprises 15 residues. CDR3 DNA is the only sequence kept; it has 45 bases, read in frame from the first base. Study-wide conclusions, independent of this receptor: Sample size was not predetermined statistically, and investigators were not blinded to group allocation. In validation, the model predicted ophthalmopathy progression with about 71% sensitivity and 72.22% specificity; roughly eleven predicted patients were CT-confirmed with GO in a median of about 6.2 months. Most expanded thyroid clonotypes with a frequency above 0.001 also appeared in blood, which suggests that blood repertoires may reflect the immune response in the thyroid. Ophthalmopathy was separated from stable hyperthyroidism by the 13-signature model with about 89% sensitivity and less than 82% specificity in cross-validation and with 80%/75% in the test set.

The V gene is TRBV11-2 and the J gene is TRBJ2-1; no D segment can be confidently identified. The sequence came from an adult man with Graves' ophthalmopathy. Material for sequencing was peripheral blood. The encoded CDR3 is CASSLSGFSYNEQFF. The DNA is TGTGCCAGCAGCTTATCTGGGTTCTCCTACAATGAGCAGTTCTTC.